This TCR beta chain is from a study of CD8 T cells in ankylosing spondylitis. Whole-study findings and limits: Among TCR beta sequences, a motif of several highly homologous variants appeared characteristic of ankylosing spondylitis blood.

CDR1 is MNHEY, CDR2 SVGAGI, per germline. The CDR3 loop spans 12 amino acids. V was pared by 5 bases and J by 8 bases, with 12 bases between. TCRdb reanalysed the 5' RACE reads using MiXCR and keeps one entry per CDR3 protein. The table shows around 890,000 distinct CDR3 sequences, with about 11% occurring only once. Details on this clonotype: Antigen: not known.

The receptor was isolated from a male donor with ankylosing spondylitis. Sequenced input: blood, either unsorted or a sorted T cell fraction (not recorded which). The chain links TRBV6-5 to TRBJ1-2; TRBD1 is a possible D gene (6 bases). The CDR3 sequence is CASSPNRAGYTF. CDR3 sequence (DNA): TGTGCCAGCAGTCCTAACAGGGCGGGCTACACCTTC.